Presented here are 5 T cell receptor beta chains from one specimen sequenced in a study of blood T cell repertoires in COVID-19. The protocol was immunoSEQ multiplex PCR, while the TCRdb copy is restricted to in-frame clones and leaves out a portion. The sample yields a few hundred thousand clones, roughly 86% seen once. The sequenced sample was peripheral blood. These receptors were taken from a woman aged 55-75 years with COVID-19, enrolled during active disease.

This chain joins TRBV5-1 and TRBJ2-5; TRBD2 is a possible D gene (6 bases). V was trimmed by 1 base and J by 5 bases, leaving 15 bases between them. Germline values: CDR1 SGHRS, CDR2 YFSETQ. The CDR3 sequence is 15 residues long. The CDR3 loop reads CASSLPTVGLETQYF. CDR3 in DNA: TGCGCCAGCAGCTTGCCAACAGTGGGACTTGAGACCCAGTACTTC.

This clone was counted a single time. The chain carries TRBV7-9 and TRBJ2-7; 7 bases agree with TRBD1. The J segment lost 0 bases and the V segment lost 3 bases, leaving 2 bases of the junction unmatched. CDR1 and CDR2 (germline): SEHNR, FQNEAQ (reference sequence). This CDR3 spans 14 amino acids. In nucleotides, the CDR3 is TGTGCCAGCAGCTTGACAGGGCTCTCCTACGAGCAGTACTTC. Translated, it gives CASSLTGLSYEQYF.

The chain is built from TRBV3-1 (or the pseudogene TRBV3-2) and TRBJ2-5; weak D call: TRBD2 (5 bases). Deletions cut 0 bases from V and 5 bases from J, with 13 bases between. Germline V gene data show CDR1 as LGHDT and CDR2 as YNNKEL (reference sequence). The CDR3 is made up of 15 amino acids. CDR3 DNA: TGTGCCAGCAGCCAAGATGCGTTCGGGAAGGAGACCCAGTACTTC. Its translation: CASSQDAFGKETQYF.

The V and J genes are TRBV7-2 and TRBJ2-1, with D tentatively TRBD1 (6 bases). Trimming took 1 base from V and 10 from J, leaving 11 bases between them. CDR1 and CDR2 from the germline V gene are SGHTA and FQGNSA. The CDR3 length is 13 residues. This chain's CDR3 is CASSLGVQGEQFF. The CDR3 DNA reads TGTGCCAGCAGCTTAGGGGTCCAGGGGGAGCAGTTCTTC.

J is TRBJ1-5 and V is TRBV5-1; possibly TRBD1 for D (5 bases). V was trimmed by 3 bases and J by 2 bases, leaving 12 bases between them. The CDR3 sequence is 15 residues long. Germline CDR1 SGHRS, CDR2 YFSETQ. This CDR3 is CASSSGDGRNQPQHF. CDR3 in DNA: TGCGCCAGCAGCTCGGGGGACGGACGCAATCAGCCCCAGCATTTT.